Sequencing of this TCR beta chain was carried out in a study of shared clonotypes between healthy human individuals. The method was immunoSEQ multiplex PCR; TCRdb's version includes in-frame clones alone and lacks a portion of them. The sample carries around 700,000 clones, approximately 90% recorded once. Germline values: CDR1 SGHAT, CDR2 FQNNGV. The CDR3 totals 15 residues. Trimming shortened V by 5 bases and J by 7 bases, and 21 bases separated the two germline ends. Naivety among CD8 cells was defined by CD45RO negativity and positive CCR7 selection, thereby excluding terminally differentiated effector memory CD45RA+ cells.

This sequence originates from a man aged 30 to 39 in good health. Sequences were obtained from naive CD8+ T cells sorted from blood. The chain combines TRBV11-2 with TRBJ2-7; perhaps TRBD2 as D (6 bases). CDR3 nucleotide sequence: TGTGCCAGCAGCGCTACCGGGACTTCCGTGGGTGAGCAGTACTTC. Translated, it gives CASSATGTSVGEQYF.